The 19 T cell receptor beta chains in this list originate from one sample, sequenced in a study of the immune and genomic landscape of osteosarcoma. Clones were read by immunoSEQ multiplex PCR, and TCRdb kept only the in-frame ones, dropping some. The sample includes about 10,000 clones, 55% to 75% of them seen just once. Osteosarcoma specimens were post-treatment primary, local recurrence and metastasis tumors from poor-prognosis patients. Specimen: osteosarcoma tumor tissue from the lung. The receptors come from a human donor with osteosarcoma.

The gene calls are TRBV13 and TRBJ1-5; D is uncertain. The CDR3 runs to 12 residues. Trimming cost V 5 bases and J 7 bases, with 9 bases left between them. The germline V gene has CDR1 PRHDT and CDR2 FYEKMQ (reference sequence). The DNA for the CDR3 is TGTGCCAGCAGCCAAAACAACCAGCCCCAGCATTTT. It yields the protein CASSQNNQPQHF.

This clone was seen just once. The chain employs TRBV29-1 and TRBJ1-4; no definite D call. Germline CDR1 and CDR2: SQVTM and ANQGSEA. The CDR3 is made up of 12 amino acids. V lost 4 bases and J 4 bases, leaving 7 bases between the germline ends. CDR3 residues: CSVGSSNEKLFF. CDR3 DNA: TGCAGCGTTGGGAGTAGTAATGAAAAACTGTTTTTT. The full variable domain, rest sourced from reference TRBV29-1 and TRBJ1-4, is SAVISQKPSRDICQRGTSLTIQCQVDSQVTMMFWYRQQPGQSLTLIATANQGSEATYESGFVIDKFPISRPNLTFSTLTVSNMSPEDSSIYLCSVGSSNEKLFFGSGTQLSVL.

The rearrangement joins TRBV28 to TRBJ1-1; maybe TRBD1 (5 bases). Germline V gene sequence: CDR1 MDHEN, CDR2 SYDVKM. V lost 6 bases, J lost 1 base, and 18 bases lay in between. The CDR3 spans 16 residues. The chain's CDR3 is CASSARGGRGNTEAFF. The CDR3 region has the DNA TGTGCCAGCAGCGCCCGGGGCGGGCGAGGGAACACTGAAGCTTTCTTT.

The rearrangement uses TRBV18 and TRBJ2-4; D possibly matches TRBD1 or TRBD2 (6 bases each). This CDR3 has 15 residues. The germline V gene has CDR1 KGHSH and CDR2 LQKENI. The ends were cut back, 0 bases at V and 7 bases at J, with 13 bases in the middle. The CDR3 coding sequence is TGTGCCAGCTCACCACCCCCCCAGGGGAGGAACATTCAGTACTTC. It is translated as CASSPPPQGRNIQYF.

The chain recombines TRBV18 with TRBJ2-1; 10 bases match TRBD2. This CDR3 is built from 16 residues. V was clipped by 3 bases and J by 5 bases; unmatched bases: 7. Germline V gene data show CDR1 as KGHSH and CDR2 as LQKENI. The CDR3 region has the DNA TGTGCCAGCTCACCCGCCCTAGCGGGGGTCCACAATGAGCAGTTCTTC. This encodes CASSPALAGVHNEQFF.

The rearrangement uses TRBV28 and TRBJ2-3; D call uncertain. Germline CDR1 reads MDHEN; CDR2 reads SYDVKM. V was cut by 3 bases and J by 6 bases, with 22 bases left in between. This CDR3 is built from 17 residues. CDR3 amino acids: CASSFSWFFWFGDTQYF. CDR3 bases: TGTGCCAGCAGTTTTAGTTGGTTTTTTTGGTTTGGGGATACGCAGTATTTT.

V is TRBV11-2 and J is TRBJ2-2, with TRBD2 matching 14 bases. V shed 2 bases and J 7 bases; nucleotides not matched to a gene: 12. Germline V CDR1 and CDR2: SGHAT, FQNNGV. The CDR3 is made up of 19 amino acids. The DNA of the CDR3 is TGTGCCAGCAGCTTAACCCTAGGGACTAGCGGGAGAAGGGTCGGGGAGCTGTTTTTT. It specifies CASSLTLGTSGRRVGELFF.

The chain joins TRBV5-1 to TRBJ2-2; 11 bases fit TRBD2. The CDR3 is 16 residues long. Germline lookup yields CDR1 SGHRS and CDR2 YFSETQ. V shed 0 bases, J shed 5 bases, and the junction held 3 bases outside the gene matches. CDR3: CASSLELAGATGELFF. As DNA, the CDR3 is TGCGCCAGCAGCTTGGAACTAGCGGGAGCGACCGGGGAGCTGTTTTTT.

The rearrangement links TRBV9 to TRBJ2-7; D call uncertain. Between the trimmed V and J ends, which lost 0 bases and 1 base, there was a span of 11 bases. The CDR3 covers 15 residues. Germline lookup yields CDR1 SGDLS and CDR2 YYNGEE. CDR3 nucleotides: TGTGCCAGCAGCGTAGTCGACTCCTGGTCCTACGAGCAGTACTTC. The encoded protein is CASSVVDSWSYEQYF. Combining the CDR3 with reference TRBV9 and TRBJ2-7 gives the whole variable domain DSGVTQTPKHLITATGQRVTLRCSPRSGDLSVYWYQQSLDQGLQFLIQYYNGEERAKGNILERFSAQQFPDLHSELNLSSLELGDSALYFCASSVVDSWSYEQYFGPGTRLTVT.

The V call is TRBV6-1, the J call TRBJ2-7; D uncertain. V was cut by 5 bases and J by 4 bases, with 12 bases left in between. The CDR3 has 13 amino acids. Per germline, CDR1 MNHNS and CDR2 SASEGT. CDR3 nucleotide sequence: TGTGCCAGCAGTCCTGCCGCCGGGTACGAGCAGTACTTC. This gives the protein CASSPAAGYEQYF.

Here the CDR3 reads CASSLIPGAETQYF. The CDR3 DNA follows: TGTGCCAGCAGCTTAATCCCGGGGGCGGAGACCCAGTACTTC. The chain joins TRBV7-9 to TRBJ2-5; D could derive from TRBD1 or TRBD2 (6 bases each). The germline gives CDR1 SEHNR, CDR2 FQNEAQ (reference sequence). Trimming cost V 2 bases and J 5 bases, with 12 bases left between them. There are 14 residues in the CDR3.

The J gene is TRBJ2-5, the V gene TRBV6-5, with TRBD2 identical over 7 bases. Germline V gives CDR1 MNHEY, CDR2 SVGAGI. The CDR3 totals 14 residues. V was pared by 5 bases and J by 1 base, with 4 bases of the junction left unmatched. The CDR3 sequence is CASSPREAQETQYF. CDR3 nucleotides: TGTGCCAGCAGTCCCCGGGAGGCCCAAGAGACCCAGTACTTC.

The V gene is TRBV20-1, the J gene TRBJ2-5; D is ambiguous. Deletions cut 5 bases from V and 3 bases from J, with 7 bases between. Germline CDR1 DFQATT, CDR2 SNEGSKA (reference sequence). The CDR3 runs 11 residues. CDR3 in amino acids: CSAGPEETQYF. The DNA for the CDR3 is TGCAGTGCTGGGCCAGAAGAGACCCAGTACTTC.

This sequence joins TRBV5-6 and TRBJ2-5; 10 bases agree with TRBD2. Trimming at V came to 4 bases and at J to 5 bases, leaving 11 bases not matched to a gene. CDR3 length equals 16 residues. Per germline, CDR1 SGHDT and CDR2 YYEEEE. CDR3 residues: CASSPGLAEWGETQYF. CDR3 sequence (DNA): TGTGCCAGCAGCCCCGGACTAGCGGAATGGGGGGAGACCCAGTACTTC.

The V gene is TRBV6-5, the J gene TRBJ1-1; the D is unclear. The CDR3 is 13 residues long. Germline CDR1 and CDR2: MNHEY and SVGAGI. Deletions cut 5 bases from V and 3 bases from J, with 10 bases between. Here the CDR3 reads CASSPFLDTEAFF. The CDR3 coding sequence is TGTGCCAGCAGTCCCTTTCTGGACACTGAAGCTTTCTTT.

A word on this clone: Other DNA sequences within the sample encode an identical CDR3. The V gene is TRBV28, the J gene TRBJ2-7; D is perhaps TRBD2 (5 bases). The V end lost 5 bases, the J end lost 4 bases, and 6 bases lay between the germline ends. Per germline, CDR1 MDHEN and CDR2 SYDVKM. The CDR3 is 11 amino acids. CDR3 loop: CASSGGYEQYF. The CDR3 DNA follows: TGTGCCAGCAGTGGAGGATACGAGCAGTACTTC.

The V call is TRBV18, the J call TRBJ2-7, with 9 bases matching TRBD2. Germline-derived CDR1 and CDR2 are KGHSH and LQKENI. Trimming took 3 bases from V and 5 from J; bases not matched to a gene: 2. CDR3 size: 13 residues. The CDR3 here is CASSPGLANEQYF. The CDR3 DNA sequence: TGTGCCAGCTCACCGGGACTAGCAAACGAGCAGTACTTC.

The V call is TRBV5-3, the J call TRBJ2-3, with D perhaps TRBD2 (5 bases). TRBV5-3 is labeled an ORF, and its function is uncertain. The CDR3 sequence is 18 residues long. The V and J ends lost 4 bases and 0 bases respectively, with 21 bases between them. The CDR3 bases are TGTGCCAGAAGCACAAAACGGGGATTGAACTCTAGCACAGATACGCAGTATTTT. It encodes CARSTKRGLNSSTDTQYF.

The chain employs TRBV9 and TRBJ2-2; 8 nucleotides agree with TRBD1. This CDR3 has 14 amino acids. Trimming at V came to 3 bases and at J to 6 bases, leaving 4 bases not matched to a gene. Germline CDR1 is SGDLS and CDR2 is YYNGEE. CDR3 protein: CASSEGQGSGELFF. The CDR3 nucleotides are TGTGCCAGCAGCGAAGGACAGGGCTCCGGGGAGCTGTTTTTT.